The source of this T cell receptor beta chain is a study of blood T cell repertoires in COVID-19. Overall study context: Both acute and convalescent COVID-19 samples were obtained from the United States, Italy and Spain. T cells, B-cell-depleted T cells, or PBMCs supplied cDNA or gDNA.

In the source study's methods: It was from reference gene primer amplification that nucleated cell counts were estimated. Profiled with immunoSEQ multiplex PCR; TCRdb holds only in-frame clones, not every one. V and J calls plus clone size are reproduced from that table; the DNA served to infer D and trimming. Among about 130,000 clones, approximately 80% were seen once, and the ten largest hold roughly 17%. With V trimmed by 0 bases and J by 4 bases, 2 bases remained unmatched. This CDR3 is 15 amino acids long. CDR1 and CDR2 from the germline V gene are SGHAT and FQNNGV. Sequencing was done on a sample of peripheral blood. The sequence was obtained from a woman between 45 and 65 years old with acute or convalescent COVID-19. This chain uses TRBV11-2 with TRBJ2-3, with TRBD2 identical over 9 bases. CDR3 DNA sequence: TGTGCCAGCAGCTTAGATGTAGCGGGGGCAGATACGCAGTATTTT. It is translated as CASSLDVAGADTQYF.